This T cell receptor beta chain was sequenced in a study of CD8 T cells in ankylosing spondylitis. Study results and limitations: Within ankylosing spondylitis blood, a TCR beta motif made up of eight or nine highly homologous variants appeared to be characteristic.

This clonotype was picked up many times. Its antigen is as yet unknown. TCRdb re-analysed the 5' RACE reads in MiXCR, keeping a single row per CDR3 protein. The sample includes about 180,000 distinct CDR3 sequences, 9.8% seen only once; the top ten take about 15%. Germline CDR1 and CDR2: SGHVS and FNYEAQ. Trimming removed 7 bases from V and 1 base from J; junction bases left unmatched: 14. CDR3 length: 19 residues. The TCR was taken from a female donor with ankylosing spondylitis or in good health (not recorded which). The sample taken for sequencing was blood, either unsorted or a sorted T cell fraction (not recorded which). This chain links TRBV7-6 with TRBJ2-1; 12 bases match TRBD2. CDR3 loop: CASTKLAGGRTGSYNEQFF. The DNA for the CDR3 is TGTGCCAGCACCAAACTAGCGGGAGGTCGAACGGGTTCCTACAATGAGCAGTTCTTC.